A single sample gave rise to the 32 T cell receptor beta chains below, sequenced in a study of Graves' ophthalmopathy and Graves' hyperthyroidism (dated by TCRdb to between 2018 and 2020). Sequencing took place on an Illumina HiSeq 2000. TCR beta CDR3 regions were amplified from RNA transcripts for repertoire sequencing. The first round was an RT-PCR using HTBI primers with the Qiagen OneStep RT-PCR kit, and this first round was followed by a second-round multiplex PCR, then size selection and purification. TCRdb reprocessing: public reads trimmed at Q25 with fastp, clones called with MiXCR, in-frame beta chains kept. When rows share a CDR3 protein, they turn into one entry using the most common DNA and genes. Present in this sample are hundreds of thousands of distinct CDR3 sequences, approximately 21% of which were seen just once. The ten largest clones add up to roughly 6.9% of the sample. Input material: peripheral blood. These receptors were taken from a woman under 30 with stable Graves' hyperthyroidism. Some clones in this sample may be carry-over from other donors' samples. Donor details come from another sample of the same person, matched by shared clones.

The V call is TRBV6-5, the J call TRBJ1-5; TRBD1 matches at 10 bases. V gave up 2 bases and J gave up 6 bases; unmatched junction bases: 7. Germline V lookup: CDR1 MNHEY, CDR2 SVGAGI. The CDR3 has 16 residues. CDR3 region: CASSYTTGGEFQPQHF. DNA of the CDR3: TGTGCCAGCAGTTACACGACAGGGGGCGAGTTTCAGCCCCAGCATTTT.

This clonotype came up many times. The gene calls are TRBV12-3 or TRBV12-4 and TRBJ2-5; TRBD2 aligns across 8 bases. V was pared by 7 bases and J by 7 bases, with 8 bases of the junction left unmatched. This CDR3 has 13 residues. CDR3 bases: TGTGCCAGCACCCATTCGGGGGGGGGGACCCAGTACTTC. Translation gives CASTHSGGGTQYF.

The chain recombines TRBV14 with TRBJ2-5; unclear D gene. The CDR3 has 13 residues. Trimming shortened V by 1 base and J by 5 bases, and 8 bases separated the two germline ends. The germline CDR1 and CDR2 sequences are SGHDN and FVKESK. Here the CDR3 reads CASSQGTPETQYF. Here the CDR3 DNA reads TGTGCCAGCAGCCAAGGGACGCCGGAGACCCAGTACTTC.

The sample holds many counts of this clonotype. The chain has TRBV6-1 and TRBJ2-5, with 10 bases identical to TRBD2. Germline assignment: CDR1 MNHNS and CDR2 SASEGT. V shed 10 bases, J shed 5 bases, and the junction held 10 bases outside the gene matches. The CDR3 has 14 residues. This chain's CDR3 is CATLAAAGGETQYF. DNA for the CDR3: TGTGCCACCCTCGCGGCAGCGGGAGGGGAGACCCAGTACTTC.

The chain has TRBV12-3 or TRBV12-4 and TRBJ2-7; 8 bases are shared with TRBD1. The CDR3 consists of 15 residues. V dropped 6 bases and J dropped 3; count of bases not matched to a gene: 10. In DNA, the CDR3 is TGTGCCAGCAGGGAGGGACAGGCAACTATCTACGAGCAGTACTTC. Translated, it gives CASREGQATIYEQYF.

This clonotype was recorded many times. This rearrangement joins TRBV12-3 or TRBV12-4 to TRBJ1-5; tentative D call: TRBD1 (6 bases). With 5 bases removed from V and 0 bases from J, the gap between germline ends came to 17 bases. The CDR3 is 17 amino acids. The CDR3 coding sequence is TGTGCCAGCAGTAGGGGACAAGGGTTGAATAGCAATCAGCCCCAGCATTTT. Translated, it gives CASSRGQGLNSNQPQHF.

CDR3 sequence (DNA): TGTGCCAGCAGAACCCCCGACAGGGGGTCCGTCGGGGAGCTGTTTTTT. Translated, it gives CASRTPDRGSVGELFF. This chain uses TRBV6-2 or TRBV6-3 with TRBJ2-2; 9 nucleotides line up with TRBD1. Germline CDR1 and CDR2: MNHEY and SVGEGT. The V segment lost 6 bases and the J segment 7 bases; nucleotides outside the gene matches: 12. The CDR3 length is 16 residues.

This clonotype was picked up a small number of times. The V call is TRBV28, the J call TRBJ1-5; D may be TRBD1 (5 bases). Trimming shortened V by 8 bases and J by 1 base, and 15 bases separated the two germline ends. There are 15 residues in the CDR3. Germline lookup yields CDR1 MDHEN and CDR2 SYDVKM. DNA for the CDR3: TGTGCCAGCCTGAACCCAGGGCCCAGCAATCAGCCCCAGCATTTT. Amino acids: CASLNPGPSNQPQHF.

The chain links TRBV3-1 to TRBJ1-1; 7 nucleotides align to TRBD1. The CDR3 consists of 15 residues. Looked up from germline, CDR1 is LGHDT and CDR2 is YNNKEL (reference sequence). V trimming: 4 bases; J trimming: 4 bases; junction bases outside the gene matches: 9. CDR3 loop: CASSRRQGVTTEAFF. CDR3 DNA: TGTGCCAGCAGCCGCCGCCAGGGGGTGACCACTGAAGCTTTCTTT.

This clonotype was seen repeatedly, ten times or more. The V gene is TRBV27, the J gene TRBJ2-4; the D is unclear. The CDR3 consists of 18 residues. V was trimmed by 5 bases and J by 1 base, leaving 21 bases between them. Germline lookup yields CDR1 MNHEY and CDR2 SMNVEV (reference sequence). The CDR3 sequence: CASSPRTEYLLAKNIQYF. CDR3 nucleotides: TGTGCCAGCAGTCCCCGGACGGAATACTTGTTGGCCAAAAACATTCAGTACTTC.

This clonotype was seen many times. The V call is TRBV20-1, the J call TRBJ1-1; tentative D call: TRBD1 (5 bases). From germline, CDR1 is DFQATT and CDR2 SNEGSKA (reference sequence). The CDR3 covers 13 residues. V lost 6 bases to trimming and J lost 3 bases, with 14 bases between them. DNA of the CDR3: TGCAGTGCCCAAGGTTGGGGGTACACTGAAGCTTTCTTT. Amino acid sequence: CSAQGWGYTEAFF.

V usage is TRBV9 and J usage is TRBJ2-7, with 8 bases identical to TRBD2. Germline-derived CDR1 and CDR2 are SGDLS and YYNGEE. V shed 3 bases and J 5 bases; nucleotides not matched to a gene: 7. The CDR3 consists of 14 residues. CDR3 loop: CASSGGGSGNEQYF. In DNA, the CDR3 is TGTGCCAGCAGCGGGGGGGGTAGCGGGAACGAGCAGTACTTC.

The chain couples TRBV20-1 to TRBJ1-1; the D gene is possibly TRBD1 (5 bases). The germline V and J ends were trimmed by 5 bases and 4 bases, with 14 bases remaining between them. CDR1 is DFQATT, CDR2 SNEGSKA, per germline (reference sequence). This CDR3 spans 13 amino acids. CDR3 DNA: TGCAGTGCTGTGTTGTCAGGGAGCACTGAAGCTTTCTTT. It specifies CSAVLSGSTEAFF.

This clonotype has ten or more counts. The genes are TRBV29-1 and TRBJ1-1; tentative D call: TRBD1 (6 bases). This CDR3 spans 13 amino acids. From germline, CDR1 is SQVTM and CDR2 ANQGSEA. With 5 bases removed from V and 6 bases from J, the gap between germline ends came to 16 bases. CDR3 in DNA: TGCAGCGTTCCCTCGACAGGCCCTTCTGAAGCTTTCTTT. Protein sequence: CSVPSTGPSEAFF. The full variable domain, in which reference TRBV29-1 and TRBJ1-1 provide the parts outside the CDR3, is SAVISQKPSRDICQRGTSLTIQCQVDSQVTMMFWYRQQPGQSLTLIATANQGSEATYESGFVIDKFPISRPNLTFSTLTVSNMSPEDSSIYLCSVPSTGPSEAFFGQGTRLTVV.

There are many counts of this clonotype. This sequence joins TRBV5-1 and TRBJ2-7; D remains unclear. Germline CDR1 SGHRS, CDR2 YFSETQ. The CDR3 contains 11 residues. V shed 5 bases and J shed 3 bases, with 6 bases lying between them. CDR3: CASRPYYEQYF. In nucleotides, the CDR3 is TGCGCCAGCAGACCTTACTACGAGCAGTACTTC.

The V gene is TRBV20-1, the J gene TRBJ1-2; maybe TRBD1 (5 bases). The length of the CDR3 is 13 residues. V lost 4 bases to trimming and J lost 3 bases, with 12 bases between them. CDR1 DFQATT and CDR2 SNEGSKA come from the germline V gene (reference sequence). The CDR3: CSAISGSDYGYTF. CDR3 DNA: TGCAGTGCTATCTCAGGGAGCGACTATGGCTACACCTTC.

The genes are TRBV11-2 and TRBJ2-1; D is possibly TRBD1 or TRBD2 (6 bases each). The CDR3 totals 17 residues. The V end was cut by 2 bases, the J end by 7 bases, with 21 bases between. Per germline, CDR1 SGHAT and CDR2 FQNNGV. The CDR3 bases are TGTGCCAGCAGCTTACCTCCGACTAGGTGGGGGACAAATGAGCAGTTCTTC. This encodes CASSLPPTRWGTNEQFF.

Ten or more counts support this clonotype. The rearrangement uses TRBV6-2 or TRBV6-3 and TRBJ1-5; D remains unclear. V gave up 8 bases and J gave up 3 bases, with 8 bases separating them. CDR1 and CDR2 from the germline V gene are MNHEY and SVGEGT. The CDR3 spans 12 residues. As DNA, the CDR3 is TGTGCCAGCCTACCCTCCAATCAGCCCCAGCATTTT. Protein product: CASLPSNQPQHF.

This clonotype was recorded many times. The J gene is TRBJ2-5, the V gene TRBV19, with unresolved D. CDR1 is LNHDA and CDR2 is SQIVND in the germline V gene (reference sequence). V lost 4 bases, J lost 5 bases, and 11 bases lay in between. The CDR3 has 13 residues. The CDR3 DNA is TGTGCCAGTAGTACCTTGACAAAGGAGACCCAGTACTTC. Its translation is CASSTLTKETQYF.

The chain recombines TRBV15 with TRBJ2-5; D ambiguous. The V gene's germline CDR1 is LNHNV and CDR2 YYDKDF (reference sequence). The CDR3 covers 13 residues. Trimming took 0 bases from V and 7 from J, leaving 9 bases between them. CDR3 protein: CATSRDGIGTQYF. The CDR3 bases are TGTGCCACCAGCAGAGATGGGATCGGGACCCAGTACTTC.

At least ten counts were recorded for this clonotype. The chain combines TRBV4-1 with TRBJ2-7, with D hard to call. Deletions cut 4 bases from V and 3 bases from J, with 13 bases between. From germline, CDR1 is MGHRA and CDR2 YSYEKL. The length of the CDR3 is 14 residues. DNA of the CDR3: TGCGCCAGCAGCCCTCTACAGACGTTCTACGAGCAGTACTTC. It codes for CASSPLQTFYEQYF.

This clonotype was detected ten times or more. This rearrangement joins TRBV12-3 or TRBV12-4 to TRBJ1-1, with a tentative D call TRBD1 (6 bases). V was trimmed by 7 bases and J by 1 base, leaving 19 bases between them. CDR3 length: 16 amino acids. The CDR3 region is CASTSGGAWGNTEAFF. The CDR3 DNA follows: TGTGCCAGCACCTCGGGGGGGGCCTGGGGGAACACTGAAGCTTTCTTT.

This clonotype was recorded at least ten times. The chain joins TRBV2 to TRBJ1-5, with D unclear. Trimming pared 4 bases from V and 7 bases from J, leaving 20 bases between. CDR3 size: 16 residues. From germline, CDR1 is SNHLY and CDR2 FYNNEI. The CDR3 DNA reads as TGTGCCAGCAGTGGACGGGCCCTATCTCCATCACAGCCCCAGCATTTT. Its translation is CASSGRALSPSQPQHF. Full variable domain (rest looked up from reference TRBV2 and TRBJ1-5): EPEVTQTPSHQVTQMGQEVILRCVPISNHLYFYWYRQILGQKVEFLVSFYNNEISEKSEIFDDQFSVERPDGSNFTLKIRSTKLEDSAMYFCASSGRALSPSQPQHFGDGTRLSIL.

This clonotype has just a few counts. A read error is possible here, since a much larger clone lies one base away. The chain links TRBV30 to TRBJ1-2; the D is unclear. CDR3 length equals 10 residues. Germline lookup yields CDR1 GTSNPN and CDR2 SVGIG (reference sequence). Trimming removed 6 bases at V and 6 bases at J, with 8 bases between. The CDR3 sequence is CACSKNGYTF. CDR3 DNA: TGTGCCTGTAGCAAGAATGGCTACACCTTC. The variable domain in full, completed from reference TRBV30 and TRBJ1-2, reads SQTIHQWPATLVQPVGSPLSLECTVEGTSNPNLYWYRQAAGRGLQLLFYSVGIGQISSEVPQNLSASRPQDRQFILSSKKLLLSDSGFYLCACSKNGYTFGSGTRLTVV.

This clonotype was counted ten times or more. The chain carries TRBV12-3 or TRBV12-4 and TRBJ1-1; D not certain. Trimming pared 6 bases from V and 4 bases from J, leaving 12 bases between. This CDR3 comprises 13 residues. The chain's CDR3 is CASSQNGITEAFF. CDR3 bases: TGTGCCAGCAGCCAGAATGGGATCACTGAAGCTTTCTTT.

This clonotype occurred many times. The V call is TRBV7-8, the J call TRBJ2-7; D may be TRBD1 (5 bases). The CDR3 runs 14 residues. Trimming stripped 4 bases from V and 0 bases from J, with 10 bases between. Germline CDR1 and CDR2: SGHVS and FQNEAQ. The CDR3 nucleotides are TGTGCCAGCAGCTCTTGGGGCATCTCCTACGAGCAGTACTTC. Protein sequence: CASSSWGISYEQYF.

This clonotype was counted at least ten times. The J gene is TRBJ1-6, the V gene TRBV28; 9 bases align to TRBD1. The CDR3 is made up of 15 amino acids. Unmatched junction bases numbered 7, after V lost 6 bases and J lost 7 bases. Germline assignment: CDR1 MDHEN and CDR2 SYDVKM. The CDR3 region has the DNA TGTGCCAGCAGCCCCTTTGGACAGGGGAATTCACCCCTCCACTTT. Protein: CASSPFGQGNSPLHF.

The sample holds many counts of this clonotype. V usage is TRBV27 and J usage is TRBJ1-1; TRBD1 is a possible D gene (6 bases). Trimming pared 1 base from V and 5 bases from J, leaving 11 bases between. This CDR3 has 14 amino acids. The germline gives CDR1 MNHEY, CDR2 SMNVEV (reference sequence). Here the CDR3 reads CASSLLGAWTEAFF. The CDR3 DNA follows: TGTGCCAGCAGTTTATTGGGGGCATGGACTGAAGCTTTCTTT.

This clonotype appeared a few times. The rearrangement uses TRBV4-2 and TRBJ1-3, with D hard to call. V dropped 3 bases and J dropped 0 bases, with 12 bases sitting between them. This CDR3 is built from 16 residues. Germline CDR1 LGHNA, CDR2 YNFKEQ. The CDR3 bases are TGTGCCAGCAGCCAGGTAGGACGCGGCTCTGGAAACACCATATATTTT. Its translation: CASSQVGRGSGNTIYF.

A note on this clonotype: Since a much larger clone is just one base distant, this may be a read error. The V call is TRBV28, the J call TRBJ2-7; D perhaps matches TRBD1 (6 bases). The length of the CDR3 is 14 residues. CDR1 and CDR2 from the germline V gene are MDHEN and SYDVKM. CDR3 amino acids: CSSSGPAGVYEQYF. Written as DNA, the CDR3 is TGTTCCAGCAGTGGCCCCGCAGGGGTCTACGAGCAGTACTTC.

This clonotype came up many times. This rearrangement joins TRBV5-1 to TRBJ1-1; possible D gene TRBD1, 6 bases. V was cut by 0 bases and J by 4 bases, with 10 bases left in between. The V gene's germline CDR1 is SGHRS and CDR2 YFSETQ. This CDR3 has 14 residues. Here the CDR3 reads CASSLEGQITEAFF. The CDR3 nucleotides are TGCGCCAGCAGCTTGGAAGGACAGATCACTGAAGCTTTCTTT.

This clonotype was found many times. Here the CDR3 DNA reads TGCGCCAGCAACGACTACAGGGGCCAAGAGACCCAGTACTTC. This codes for CASNDYRGQETQYF. This sequence joins TRBV10-1 and TRBJ2-5; TRBD1 matches 7 bases. This CDR3 comprises 14 residues. The germline CDR1 and CDR2 sequences are WNHNN and SYGVQD (reference sequence). With V trimmed by 7 bases and J by 1 base, 6 bases remained unmatched.